The entry below describes one T cell receptor beta chain. As for treatment: over 15 received Ad26.COV2.S at low or high dose, single or two shots; about 5 received placebo; per-sample allocation not given. Sampling was done on day 63 after the first vaccine or placebo injection. The CDR3 is 14 amino acids. Trimming left V 4 bases short and J 0 bases short, with 12 bases between. Germline CDR1 SQVTM, CDR2 ANQGSEA. This sample is part of a study of Ad26.COV2.S vaccination and SARS-CoV-2 variants. Study-level information: A COV1001 Ad26.COV2.S trial-arm participant provided the sample. By the intramuscular route, Ad26.COV2.S was given once, or twice 56 days apart.

Here immunoSEQ multiplex PCR was the method, and the copy in TCRdb shows in-frame clones only, minus some. The data contain hundreds of thousands of clones, 89% of them singletons. The source was peripheral blood, collected in a trial of Ad26.COV2.S vaccine versus placebo. The receptor was derived from a person between 18 and 65 years old who received the Ad26.COV2.S COVID-19 vaccine or a placebo. V is TRBV29-1 and J is TRBJ1-1, with D unclear. For the CDR3, the DNA is TGCAGCGTTGTAGTTGAAGGACTGAACACTGAAGCTTTCTTT. It specifies CSVVVEGLNTEAFF.